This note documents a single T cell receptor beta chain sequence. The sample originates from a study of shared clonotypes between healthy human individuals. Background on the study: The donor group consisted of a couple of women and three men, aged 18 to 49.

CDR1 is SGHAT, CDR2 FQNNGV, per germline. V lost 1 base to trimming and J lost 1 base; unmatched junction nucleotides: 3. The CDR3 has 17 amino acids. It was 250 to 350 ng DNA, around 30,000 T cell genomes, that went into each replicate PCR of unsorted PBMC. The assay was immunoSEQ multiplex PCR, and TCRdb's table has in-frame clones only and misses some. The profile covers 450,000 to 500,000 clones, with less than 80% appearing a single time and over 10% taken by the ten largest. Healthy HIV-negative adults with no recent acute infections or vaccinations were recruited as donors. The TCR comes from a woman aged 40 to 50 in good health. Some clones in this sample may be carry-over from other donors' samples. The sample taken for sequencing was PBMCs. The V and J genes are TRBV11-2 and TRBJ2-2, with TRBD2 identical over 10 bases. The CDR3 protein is CASSLAGLAVNTGELFF. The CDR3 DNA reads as TGTGCCAGCAGCTTAGCCGGACTAGCGGTGAACACCGGGGAGCTGTTTTTT. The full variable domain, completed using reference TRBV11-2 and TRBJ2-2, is EAGVAQSPRYKIIEKRQSVAFWCNPISGHATLYWYQQILGQGPKLLIQFQNNGVVDDSQLPKDRFSAERLKGVDSTLKIQPAKLEDSAVYLCASSLAGLAVNTGELFFGEGSRLTVL.